This paragraph reports one T cell receptor (beta chain). Antigen specificity is unknown. The data stem from a study of vaccination and CD4 T cells after COVID-19. CD4+ T cells that had been cultured provided DNA sequenced with the Oncomine TCR Beta short-read assay. TCRdb ran MiXCR on the PCR reads and lists one entry per CDR3 protein. The table shows roughly 12,000 distinct CDR3 sequences, with roughly 80% occurring only once. Stated treatment: roughly 10-day PBMC culture with coronavirus spike peptide pools or control peptides (ViraFEST assay). TCR sequencing followed the expansion of antigen-specific T cells with peptide pools in ViraFEST. With 4 bases clipped from V and 7 bases from J, the junction kept 5 bases outside the gene matches. The germline CDR1 and CDR2 sequences are LGHNA and YNFKEQ. The CDR3 runs to 14 residues.

The TCR sequence derives from a human donor who had recovered from COVID-19. Material: CD4+ T cells from blood, cultured in vitro. The chain has TRBV4-2 and TRBJ2-1; 9 bases map to TRBD2. For the CDR3, the DNA is TGTGCCAGCAGCCCTGTAACTAGCGGGAATGAGCAGTTCTTC. Protein product: CASSPVTSGNEQFF.